The sequence of this T cell receptor beta chain was determined in a study of T cell responses to AZD1222 COVID-19 vaccine. Produced via immunoSEQ multiplex PCR; TCRdb's table is partial and in-frame only. The table lists about 150,000 clones, 90% to 95% of them singletons, with approximately 3.6% in the top ten. Trimming removed 4 bases from V and 1 base from J, with 11 bases in between. The CDR3 covers 15 residues. Germline V lookup: CDR1 MGHRA, CDR2 YSYEKL. The TCR sequence derives from an adult who received the AZD1222 COVID-19 vaccine. Sequencing was performed on peripheral blood, taken 28 days after the second AZD1222 dose. The V gene is TRBV4-1, the J gene TRBJ1-3; the D is unclear. The CDR3, as DNA: TGCGCCAGCAGCCCCGACGGCGCTTCTGGAAACACCATATATTTT. Encoded protein: CASSPDGASGNTIYF.